This TCR beta chain was identified in a study of T cells after posttransplantation cyclophosphamide. CDR1 and CDR2 from the germline V gene are MGHDK and SYGVNS. Losses at the gene ends were 2 bases for V and 0 bases for J; bases not matched to a gene: 4. The CDR3 sequence is 16 residues long. Only in-frame clones appear in the TCRdb table, and some are missing; sequencing was by immunoSEQ multiplex PCR. The repertoire consists of some 53,000 clones, with just over 85% occurring once and the leading ten covering 2.8%. The count of this clone is one. The V call is TRBV25-1, the J call TRBJ2-1; 7 positions match TRBD1. The origin of this receptor is a man aged 30-40 years with a blood cancer, CMV-positive, and with a related stem cell donor. The sequenced sample consisted of PBMCs. Here the CDR3 reads CASSERQGSSYNEQFF. Here the CDR3 DNA reads TGTGCCAGCAGTGAACGACAGGGAAGCTCCTACAATGAGCAGTTCTTC.